This T cell receptor beta chain derives from a study of shared clonotypes between healthy human individuals. Study background: The study used three CD4 naive, three CD4 memory, two CD8 naive and one CD8 memory plate per donor. Study-wide points: Shared clonotypes: 4.5% to 5% naive CD4, roughly 4% naive CD8, less than 2.5% memory CD4, 0.4% to 0.45% memory CD8.

TCRdb's copy holds only in-frame clones and misses some; the assay was immunoSEQ multiplex PCR. Of some 2,000,000 clones listed, approximately 94% are singletons. Every contributor of samples was a Caucasian grown-up residing in Nashville, Tennessee. CD4+ cell separation produced CD45RA+ naive and CD45RA-negative memory subsets. Note on this clone: Its specificity is not known.

The sequencing input was naive CD4+ T cells sorted from blood. The subset denotes: CD45RA+ positively selected. The clonotype originates from a man aged 18-30 years in good health.

For the CDR3, the DNA is TGCGCCAGCAGCTTGGCTCTCCAGGGGGCCCGGGGTGGCTACACCTTC. Translating gives CASSLALQGARGGYTF. The rearrangement uses TRBV5-1 and TRBJ1-2; 8 nucleotides agree with TRBD1. This CDR3 is 16 amino acids long. Germline V CDR1 and CDR2: SGHRS, YFSETQ. The J segment lost 7 bases and the V segment lost 0 bases, leaving 11 bases of the junction unmatched.